Detailed here is one TCR beta chain. Its antigen is not yet known. The input lacks base qualities; no much larger clone sits a single base away. The data belong to a study of shared clonotypes between healthy human individuals (TCRdb year 2020). Describing the broader study: The cohort included three men and a couple of women between 18 and 49 years of age. Between about 0.8 and 9.5 billion PBMCs per donor were obtained by leukapheresis. To estimate repertoire size and how much clonotypes are shared between individuals, the study performed deep sequencing of blood TCR repertoires from a handful of healthy adults. To increase sequencing depth and limit assay-specific biases, different laboratories used diverse techniques to prepare libraries and sequence TCR repertoires. For each donor, CD4 naive and CD4 memory were each run on three plates, CD8 naive on two plates, and CD8 memory on one plate. General study outcomes and caveats: The small number of donors limited the genetic and exposure-history diversity represented. Sampling was restricted to blood, and TCR repertoires in tissues likely differ from the TCR repertoires found in blood. Across several donors, approximately 4.6% of naive CD4, approximately 3.6% of naive CD8, 2.3% of memory CD4, and 0.3% to 0.45% of memory CD8 clonotypes were shared. Based on pairwise subsampling, the degree of clonotype sharing among donors was expected to be affected by sequencing depth. Rarefaction of sorted-subset datasets indicated incomplete sequencing despite the large sequencing depth. Higher generation probabilities were observed for clonotypes shared by all four sorted-subset donors than for non-shared clonotypes. Naive subsets generally had larger estimated clonotype richness than memory subsets did.

Using the deep immunoSEQ assay, multiplex PCR amplified TCR CDR3 regions from genomic DNA. Extracted genomic DNA from each cell subset was distributed evenly across all wells of several immunoSEQ 96-well plates, and each plate was treated as a replicate. For sorted subsets, each replicate PCR was loaded with 200 ng genomic DNA, equivalent to approximately 33,000 T cell genomes. Purified libraries were quantified with a Qubit 3.0 fluorometer, sized on a Bioanalyzer 2100, and re-quantified with the KAPA Library Quantification kit. Every immunoSEQ 96-well plate was sequenced on a separate single-read 150-cycle Illumina NextSeq 550 flow cell. The published analysis was carried out like this. Because the immunoSEQ output included only junctional sequences and no quality scores, the filtering could not be the same as the filtering used for full-length reads. To assign V/J genes and CDR3, sequences were annotated using PyIR, a Python wrapper for IgBLAST v1.9, with IMGT germline references. Reads were removed for weak V/J assignments (E-value above 1e-6), missing CDR3, stop codons, out-of-frame junctions, or ambiguous translated residues. V3J clonotypes were defined as sequences sharing the same inferred V gene, J gene, and CDR3 amino acid sequence. To compute the percentage overlap between repertoires, the number of shared unique clonotypes was divided by the size of the smaller repertoire. RTK rarefaction, the Chao1 estimator, and Recon v2.1 estimates of unobserved clonotypes were used to assess repertoire richness. For all TCRbeta clonotypes obtained by the gDNA method from four donors, generation probabilities were computed with OLGA. The clones in this table, taken by TCRdb from immuneACCESS, are in-frame only. Not every clone is retained; where verified, under half of the shortfall comes from an unresolved V gene, and the cause of the rest is unknown. V, J and clone size reflect that table, while D and trimming were determined from the DNA. The sample profile shows roughly 1,000,000 clones; around 78% of them were found once. The leading ten clones occupy 0.5% to 0.6% of the sample.

From cysteine to phenylalanine, the CDR3 is 14 amino acids long. Of all the DNA, just the CDR3 is kept, 42 bases in frame from base 1. The germline V gene encodes CDR1 SNHLY and CDR2 FYNNEI. V and J are truncated by 3 bases and 5 bases respectively, leaving an intervening sequence of 12 bases. Healthy HIV-negative adults with no recently reported acute infections or vaccinations were included as donors. Only Caucasian adults living in Nashville, Tennessee, USA were represented among the donors. CD4+ T cells were enriched by magnetic negative selection, after which naive cells were positively selected on CD45RA and the negative fraction was taken as the memory subset. Blood was obtained by leukapheresis, after which PBMCs were separated by Ficoll-Histopaque density gradient centrifugation and cryopreserved in liquid nitrogen vapor phase. Purity and quantity of every magnetically sorted T cell population were checked by analytical flow cytometry. Each sorted fraction had its genomic DNA isolated and then quantified by UV absorbance on a Nanodrop 2000c.

The source of this sequence is a man aged 18 to 30 in good health. Some clones in this sample may be carry-over from other donors' samples. The material sequenced was memory CD4+ T cells from PBMCs. The sample's cell subset or site label is to be understood as: CD45RA-negative fraction. The sequence joins TRBV2 to TRBJ2-3; the D gene may be TRBD1 or TRBD2, since each aligns over 5 bases. The DNA sequence follows: TGTGCCAGCAGTGATCCGGGACCCGTAGATACGCAGTATTTT. The resulting protein is CASSDPGPVDTQYF.